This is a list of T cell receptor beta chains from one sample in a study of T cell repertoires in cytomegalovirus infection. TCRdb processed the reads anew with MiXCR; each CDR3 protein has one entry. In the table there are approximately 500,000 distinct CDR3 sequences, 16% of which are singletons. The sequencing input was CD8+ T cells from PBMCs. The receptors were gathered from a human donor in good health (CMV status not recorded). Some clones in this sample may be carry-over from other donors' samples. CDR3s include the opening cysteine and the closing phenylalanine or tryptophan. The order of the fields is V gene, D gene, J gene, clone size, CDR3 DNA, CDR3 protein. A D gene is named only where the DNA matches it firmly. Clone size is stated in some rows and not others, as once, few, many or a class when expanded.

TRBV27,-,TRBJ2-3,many,TGTGCCAGCAGTTTTTTAGCGGAGTACACAGATACGCAGTATTTT,CASSFLAEYTDTQYF
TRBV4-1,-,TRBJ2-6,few,TGCGCCAGCAGCCAAGGGACTTCGCTCTCTGGGGCCAACGTCCTGACTTTC,CASSQGTSLSGANVLTF
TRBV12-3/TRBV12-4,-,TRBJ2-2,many,TGTGCCAGCAGTTTGTCTTCCAGGGGCCGGGCCGGGGAGCTGTTTTTT,CASSLSSRGRAGELFF
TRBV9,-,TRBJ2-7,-,TGTGCCAGCACCCGGGGGGCGGATACCTACGAGCAGTACTTC,CASTRGADTYEQYF
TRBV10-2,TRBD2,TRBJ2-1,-,TGCGCCAGCAGTGGCGCTAGCGGGGCCGGGGGGTACAATGAGCAGTTCTTC,CASSGASGAGGYNEQFF
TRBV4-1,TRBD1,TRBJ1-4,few,TGCGCCAGCAGCCAAGCGGACAGGGGGAATGAAAAACTGTTTTTT,CASSQADRGNEKLFF
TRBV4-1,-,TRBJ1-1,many,TGCGCCAGCAGCCAAGATCAGAAGGACACTGAAGCTTTCTTT,CASSQDQKDTEAFF
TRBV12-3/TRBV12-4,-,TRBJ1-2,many,TGTGCCAGCAGGGACACAGGCTACACCTTC,CASRDTGYTF
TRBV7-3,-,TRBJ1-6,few,TGTGCCAGCAGCCCCAGGGGAAGGGGAATGAATTCACCCCTCCACTTT,CASSPRGRGMNSPLHF
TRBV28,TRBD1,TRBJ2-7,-,TGTGCCAGCAATCTCCTAGGGGACAGGGGTAACGAGCAGTACTTC,CASNLLGDRGNEQYF